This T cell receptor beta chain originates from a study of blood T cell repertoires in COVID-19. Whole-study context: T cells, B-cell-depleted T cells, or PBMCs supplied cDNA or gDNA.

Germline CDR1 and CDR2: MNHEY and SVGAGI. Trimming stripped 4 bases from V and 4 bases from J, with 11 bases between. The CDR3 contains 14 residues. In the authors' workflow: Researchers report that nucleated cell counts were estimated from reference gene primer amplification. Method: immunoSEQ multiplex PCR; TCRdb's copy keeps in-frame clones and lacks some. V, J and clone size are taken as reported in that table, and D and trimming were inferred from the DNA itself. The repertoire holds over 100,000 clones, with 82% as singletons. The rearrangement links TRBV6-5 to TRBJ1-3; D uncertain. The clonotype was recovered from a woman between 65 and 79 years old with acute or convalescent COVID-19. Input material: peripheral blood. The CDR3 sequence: CASSSVPGGNTIYF. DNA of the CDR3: TGTGCCAGCAGTTCGGTCCCCGGGGGAAACACCATATATTTT.